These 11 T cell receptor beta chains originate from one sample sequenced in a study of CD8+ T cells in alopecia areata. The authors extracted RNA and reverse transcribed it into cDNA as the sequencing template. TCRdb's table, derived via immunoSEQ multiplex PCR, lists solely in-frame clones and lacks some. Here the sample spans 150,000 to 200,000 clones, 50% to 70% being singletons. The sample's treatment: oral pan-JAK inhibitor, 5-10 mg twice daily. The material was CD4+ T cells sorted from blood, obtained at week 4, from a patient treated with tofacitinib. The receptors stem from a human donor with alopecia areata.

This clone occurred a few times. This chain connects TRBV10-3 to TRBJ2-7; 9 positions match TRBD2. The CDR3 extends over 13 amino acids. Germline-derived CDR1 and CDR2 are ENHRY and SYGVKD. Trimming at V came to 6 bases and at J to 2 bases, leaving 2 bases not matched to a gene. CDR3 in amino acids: CAIRASGAYEQYF. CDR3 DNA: TGTGCCATCAGGGCTAGCGGGGCCTACGAGCAGTACTTC.

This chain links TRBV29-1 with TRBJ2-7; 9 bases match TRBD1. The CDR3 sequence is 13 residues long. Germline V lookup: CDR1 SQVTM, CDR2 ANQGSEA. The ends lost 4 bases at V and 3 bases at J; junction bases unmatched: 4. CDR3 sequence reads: CSVVQGAIYEQYF. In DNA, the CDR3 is TGCAGCGTTGTACAGGGGGCGATCTACGAGCAGTACTTC.

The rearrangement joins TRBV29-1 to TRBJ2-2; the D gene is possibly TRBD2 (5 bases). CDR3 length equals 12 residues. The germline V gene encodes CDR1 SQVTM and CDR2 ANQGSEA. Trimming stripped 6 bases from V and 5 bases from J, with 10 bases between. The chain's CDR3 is CSVQRWTGELFF. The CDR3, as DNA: TGCAGCGTGCAGCGGTGGACCGGGGAGCTGTTTTTT.

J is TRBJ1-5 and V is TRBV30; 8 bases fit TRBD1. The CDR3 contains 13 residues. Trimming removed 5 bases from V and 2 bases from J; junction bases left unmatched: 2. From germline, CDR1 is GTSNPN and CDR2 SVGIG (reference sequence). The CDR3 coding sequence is TGTGCCTGGGACAGGGGACGCAATCAGCCCCAGCATTTT. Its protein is CAWDRGRNQPQHF.

DNA for the CDR3: TGTGCCAGCTCACCGGGAGTGGGGAATCAGCCCCAGCATTTT. This encodes CASSPGVGNQPQHF. The V gene is TRBV18, the J gene TRBJ1-5; D gene ambiguous. Deletions cut 3 bases from V and 4 bases from J, with 10 bases between. Germline V gene sequence: CDR1 KGHSH, CDR2 LQKENI. There are 14 residues in the CDR3.

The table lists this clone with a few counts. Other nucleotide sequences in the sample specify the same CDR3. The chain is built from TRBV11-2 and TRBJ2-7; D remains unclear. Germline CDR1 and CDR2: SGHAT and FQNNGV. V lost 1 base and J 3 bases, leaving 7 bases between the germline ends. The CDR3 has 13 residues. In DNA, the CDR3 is TGTGCCAGCAGCTTAGGAAGAGACTACGAGCAGTACTTC. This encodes CASSLGRDYEQYF. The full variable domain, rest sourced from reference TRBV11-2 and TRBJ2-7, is EAGVAQSPRYKIIEKRQSVAFWCNPISGHATLYWYQQILGQGPKLLIQFQNNGVVDDSQLPKDRFSAERLKGVDSTLKIQPAKLEDSAVYLCASSLGRDYEQYFGPGTRLTVT.

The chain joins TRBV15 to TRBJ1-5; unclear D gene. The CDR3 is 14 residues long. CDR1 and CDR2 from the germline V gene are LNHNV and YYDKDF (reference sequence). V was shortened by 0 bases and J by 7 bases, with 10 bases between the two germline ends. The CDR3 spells CATSRDPIGQPQHF. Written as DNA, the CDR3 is TGTGCCACCAGCAGAGATCCGATTGGGCAGCCCCAGCATTTT. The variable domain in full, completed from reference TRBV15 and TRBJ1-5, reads DAMVIQNPRYQVTQFGKPVTLSCSQTLNHNVMYWYQQKSSQAPKLLFHYYDKDFNNEADTPDNFQSRRPNTSFCFLDIRSPGLGDTAMYLCATSRDPIGQPQHFGDGTRLSIL.

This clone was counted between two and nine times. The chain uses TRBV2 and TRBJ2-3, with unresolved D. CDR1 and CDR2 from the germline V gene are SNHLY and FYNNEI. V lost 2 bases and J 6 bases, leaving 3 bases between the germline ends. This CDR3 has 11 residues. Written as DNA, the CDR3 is TGTGCCAGCAGTGAAAGGGATACGCAGTATTTT. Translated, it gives CASSERDTQYF. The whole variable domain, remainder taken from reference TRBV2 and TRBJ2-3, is EPEVTQTPSHQVTQMGQEVILRCVPISNHLYFYWYRQILGQKVEFLVSFYNNEISEKSEIFDDQFSVERPDGSNFTLKIRSTKLEDSAMYFCASSERDTQYFGPGTRLTVL.

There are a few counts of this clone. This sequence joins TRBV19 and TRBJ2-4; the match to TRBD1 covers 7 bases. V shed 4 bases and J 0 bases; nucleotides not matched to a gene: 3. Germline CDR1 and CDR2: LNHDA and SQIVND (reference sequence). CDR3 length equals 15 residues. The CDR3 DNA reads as TGTGCCAGTAGTACGACAGGGCCAGCCAAAAACATTCAGTACTTC. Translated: CASSTTGPAKNIQYF. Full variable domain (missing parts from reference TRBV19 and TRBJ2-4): DGGITQSPKYLFRKEGQNVTLSCEQNLNHDAMYWYRQDPGQGLRLIYYSQIVNDFQKGDIAEGYSVSREKKESFPLTVTSAQKNPTAFYLCASSTTGPAKNIQYFGAGTRLSVL.

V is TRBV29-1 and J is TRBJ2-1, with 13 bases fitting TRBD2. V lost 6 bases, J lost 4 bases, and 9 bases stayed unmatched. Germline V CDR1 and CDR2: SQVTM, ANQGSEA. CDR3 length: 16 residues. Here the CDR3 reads CSVLPGTSGVYNEQFF. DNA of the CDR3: TGCAGCGTCCTACCCGGGACTAGCGGGGTATACAATGAGCAGTTCTTC.

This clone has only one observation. The CDR3 DNA follows: TGTGCCAGCAGTGAATTCGGGACAGGGGTGAGGACTGAAGCTTTCTTT. Its translation: CASSEFGTGVRTEAFF. The V gene is TRBV25-1, the J gene TRBJ1-1, with 10 bases fitting TRBD1. With V trimmed by 1 base and J by 5 bases, 7 bases remained unmatched. CDR1 MGHDK and CDR2 SYGVNS come from the germline V gene. The CDR3 runs to 16 residues. Variable domain in full (rest from reference TRBV25-1 and TRBJ1-1): EADIYQTPRYLVIGTGKKITLECSQTMGHDKMYWYQQDPGMELHLIHYSYGVNSTEKGDLSSESTVSRIRTEHFPLTLESARPSHTSQYLCASSEFGTGVRTEAFFGQGTRLTVV.